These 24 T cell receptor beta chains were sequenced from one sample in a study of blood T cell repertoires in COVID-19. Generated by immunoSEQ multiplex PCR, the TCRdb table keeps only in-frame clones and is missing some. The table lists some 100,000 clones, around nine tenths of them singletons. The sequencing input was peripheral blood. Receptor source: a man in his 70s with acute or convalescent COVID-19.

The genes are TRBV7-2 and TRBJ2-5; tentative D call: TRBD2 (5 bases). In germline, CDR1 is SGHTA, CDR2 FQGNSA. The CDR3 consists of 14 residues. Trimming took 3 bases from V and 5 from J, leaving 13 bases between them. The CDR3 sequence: CASSFSSGKETQYF. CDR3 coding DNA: TGTGCCAGCAGCTTCTCTTCGGGGAAGGAGACCCAGTACTTC.

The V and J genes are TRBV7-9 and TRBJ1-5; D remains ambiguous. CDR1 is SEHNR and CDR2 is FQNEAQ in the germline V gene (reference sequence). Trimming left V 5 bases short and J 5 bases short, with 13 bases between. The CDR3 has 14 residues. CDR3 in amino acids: CASSASLRDQPQHF. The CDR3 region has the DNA TGTGCCAGCAGCGCAAGCTTACGGGATCAGCCCCAGCATTTT. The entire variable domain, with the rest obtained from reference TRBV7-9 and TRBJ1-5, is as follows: DTGVSQNPRHKITKRGQNVTFRCDPISEHNRLYWYRQTLGQGPEFLTYFQNEAQLEKSRLLSDRFSAERPKGSFSTLEIQRTEQGDSAMYLCASSASLRDQPQHFGDGTRLSIL.

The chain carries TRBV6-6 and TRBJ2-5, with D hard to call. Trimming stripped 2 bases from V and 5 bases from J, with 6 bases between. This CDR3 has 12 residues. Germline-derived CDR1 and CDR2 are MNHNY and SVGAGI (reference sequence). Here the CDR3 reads CASSYGKETQYF. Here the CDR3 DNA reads TGTGCCAGCAGTTACGGCAAGGAGACCCAGTACTTC.

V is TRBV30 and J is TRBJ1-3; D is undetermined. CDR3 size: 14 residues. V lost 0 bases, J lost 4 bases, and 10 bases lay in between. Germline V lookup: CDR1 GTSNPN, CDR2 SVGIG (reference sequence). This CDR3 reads CAWSVTPQGNTIYF. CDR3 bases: TGTGCCTGGAGTGTAACACCTCAAGGAAACACCATATATTTT.

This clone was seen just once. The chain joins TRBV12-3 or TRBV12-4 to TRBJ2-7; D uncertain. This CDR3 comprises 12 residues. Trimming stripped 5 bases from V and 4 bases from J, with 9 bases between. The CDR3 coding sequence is TGTGCCAGCAGTCCGGTCCTTTACGAGCAGTACTTC. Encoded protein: CASSPVLYEQYF.

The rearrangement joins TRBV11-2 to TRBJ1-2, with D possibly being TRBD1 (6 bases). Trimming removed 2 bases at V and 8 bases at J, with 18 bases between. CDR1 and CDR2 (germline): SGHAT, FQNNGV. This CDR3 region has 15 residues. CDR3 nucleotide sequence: TGTGCCAGCAGCTTAAGGGCGCGGGGGGCGGCGGGCTACACCTTC. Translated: CASSLRARGAAGYTF.

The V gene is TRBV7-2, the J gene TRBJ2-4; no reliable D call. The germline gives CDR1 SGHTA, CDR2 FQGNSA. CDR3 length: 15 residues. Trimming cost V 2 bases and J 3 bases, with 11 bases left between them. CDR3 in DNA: TGTGCCAGCAGCTTATGGTCTGTCGGCAAAAACATTCAGTACTTC. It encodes CASSLWSVGKNIQYF.

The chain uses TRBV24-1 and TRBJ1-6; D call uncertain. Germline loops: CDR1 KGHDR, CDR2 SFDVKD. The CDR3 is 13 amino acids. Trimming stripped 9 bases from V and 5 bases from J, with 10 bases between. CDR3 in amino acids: CATRASNNSPLHF. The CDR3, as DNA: TGTGCCACCCGAGCCTCTAATAATTCACCCCTCCACTTT.

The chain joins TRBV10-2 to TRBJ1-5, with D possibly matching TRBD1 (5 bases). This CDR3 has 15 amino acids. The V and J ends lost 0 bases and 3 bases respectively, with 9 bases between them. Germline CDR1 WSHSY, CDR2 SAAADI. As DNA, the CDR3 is TGCGCCAGCAGTGAGTCAGACAGAAACAATCAGCCCCAGCATTTT. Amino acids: CASSESDRNNQPQHF.

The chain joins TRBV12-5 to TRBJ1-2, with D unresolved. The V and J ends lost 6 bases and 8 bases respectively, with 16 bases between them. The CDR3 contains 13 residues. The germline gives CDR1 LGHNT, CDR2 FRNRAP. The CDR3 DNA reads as TGTGCTAGTGGCCTCGCGGGGTTTAGGGGCTACACCTTC. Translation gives CASGLAGFRGYTF.

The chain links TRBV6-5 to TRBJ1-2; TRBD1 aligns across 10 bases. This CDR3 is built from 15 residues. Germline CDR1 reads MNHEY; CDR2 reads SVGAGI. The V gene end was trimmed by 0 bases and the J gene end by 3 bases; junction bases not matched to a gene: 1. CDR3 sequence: CASSYSGQGDYGYTF. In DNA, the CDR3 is TGTGCCAGCAGTTACTCCGGACAGGGGGACTATGGCTACACCTTC.

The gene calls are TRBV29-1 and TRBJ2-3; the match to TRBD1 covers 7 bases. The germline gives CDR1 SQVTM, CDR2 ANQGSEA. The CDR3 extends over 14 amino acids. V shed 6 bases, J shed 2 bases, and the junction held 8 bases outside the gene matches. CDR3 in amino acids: CSVIPQGVTDTQYF. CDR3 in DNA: TGCAGCGTCATACCCCAGGGGGTCACAGATACGCAGTATTTT.

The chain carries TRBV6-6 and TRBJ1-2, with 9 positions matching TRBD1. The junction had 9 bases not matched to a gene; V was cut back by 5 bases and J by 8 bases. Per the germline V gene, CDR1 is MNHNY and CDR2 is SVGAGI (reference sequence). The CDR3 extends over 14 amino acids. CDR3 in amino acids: CASSVDRGGMGYTF. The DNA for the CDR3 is TGTGCCAGCAGTGTGGACAGGGGTGGGATGGGCTACACCTTC.

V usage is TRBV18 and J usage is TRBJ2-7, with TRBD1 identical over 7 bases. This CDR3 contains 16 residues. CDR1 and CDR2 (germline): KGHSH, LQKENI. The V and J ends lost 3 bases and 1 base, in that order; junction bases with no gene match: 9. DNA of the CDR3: TGTGCCAGCTCACCCAAGTCCGGGACAGTTTCCTACGAGCAGTACTTC. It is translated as CASSPKSGTVSYEQYF. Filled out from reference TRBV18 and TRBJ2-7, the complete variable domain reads NAGVMQNPRHLVRRRGQEARLRCSPMKGHSHVYWYRQLPEEGLKFMVYLQKENIIDESGMPKERFSAEFPKEGPSILRIQQVVRGDSAAYFCASSPKSGTVSYEQYFGPGTRLTVT.

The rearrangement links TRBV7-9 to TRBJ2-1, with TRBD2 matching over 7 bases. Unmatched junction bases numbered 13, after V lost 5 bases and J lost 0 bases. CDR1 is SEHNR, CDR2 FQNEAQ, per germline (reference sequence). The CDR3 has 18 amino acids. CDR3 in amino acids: CASSPKQAGVFSYNEQFF. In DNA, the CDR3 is TGTGCCAGCAGCCCCAAACAGGCGGGAGTCTTCTCCTACAATGAGCAGTTCTTC.

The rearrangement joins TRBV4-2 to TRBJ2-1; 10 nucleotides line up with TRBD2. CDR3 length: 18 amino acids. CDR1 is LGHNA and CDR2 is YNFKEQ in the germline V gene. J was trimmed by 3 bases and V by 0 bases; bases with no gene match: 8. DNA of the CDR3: TGTGCCAGCAGCCAAGACGCCCTACTAGCGGGAAGCTACAATGAGCAGTTCTTC. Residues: CASSQDALLAGSYNEQFF.

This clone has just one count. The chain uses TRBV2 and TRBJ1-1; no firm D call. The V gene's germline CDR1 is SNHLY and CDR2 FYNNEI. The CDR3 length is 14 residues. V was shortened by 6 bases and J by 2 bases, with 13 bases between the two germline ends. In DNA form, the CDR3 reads TGTGCCAGCAGGCCACGGGGAGCAAACACTGAAGCTTTCTTT. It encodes CASRPRGANTEAFF.

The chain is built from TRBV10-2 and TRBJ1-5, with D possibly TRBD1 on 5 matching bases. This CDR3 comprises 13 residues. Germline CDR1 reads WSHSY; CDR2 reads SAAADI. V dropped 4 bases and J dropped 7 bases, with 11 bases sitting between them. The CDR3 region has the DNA TGCGCCAGCAGTGTTACCGGGGGACAGCCCCAGCATTTT. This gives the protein CASSVTGGQPQHF.

The CDR3 spells CASSLGGAQEKLFF. In DNA, the CDR3 is TGTGCCAGCAGCTTGGGTGGGGCCCAGGAAAAACTGTTTTTT. This chain joins TRBV5-6 and TRBJ1-4; maybe TRBD1 (5 bases). The CDR3 loop spans 14 amino acids. Germline values: CDR1 SGHDT, CDR2 YYEEEE. V dropped 0 bases and J dropped 8 bases, with 11 bases sitting between them.

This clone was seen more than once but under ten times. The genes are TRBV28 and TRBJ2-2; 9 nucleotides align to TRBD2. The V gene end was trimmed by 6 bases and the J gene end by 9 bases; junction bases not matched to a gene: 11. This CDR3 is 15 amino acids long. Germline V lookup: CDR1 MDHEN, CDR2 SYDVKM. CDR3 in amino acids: CASSFPGLAPRELFF. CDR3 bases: TGTGCCAGCAGCTTCCCGGGACTAGCTCCCCGGGAGCTGTTTTTT.

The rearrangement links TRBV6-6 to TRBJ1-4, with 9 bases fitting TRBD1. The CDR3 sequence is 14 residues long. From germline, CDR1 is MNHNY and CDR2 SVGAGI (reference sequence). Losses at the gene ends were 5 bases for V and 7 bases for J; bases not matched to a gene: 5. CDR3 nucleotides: TGTGCCAGCAGTCTCGGGACAGGGCGTGAAAAACTGTTTTTT. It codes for CASSLGTGREKLFF.

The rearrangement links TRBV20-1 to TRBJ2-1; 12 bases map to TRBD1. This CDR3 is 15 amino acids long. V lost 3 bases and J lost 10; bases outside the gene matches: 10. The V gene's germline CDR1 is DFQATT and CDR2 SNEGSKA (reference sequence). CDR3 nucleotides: TGCAGTGCTAGTGAGGGGGGACAGGGGGCGCGGGAGCAGTTCTTC. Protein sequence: CSASEGGQGAREQFF.

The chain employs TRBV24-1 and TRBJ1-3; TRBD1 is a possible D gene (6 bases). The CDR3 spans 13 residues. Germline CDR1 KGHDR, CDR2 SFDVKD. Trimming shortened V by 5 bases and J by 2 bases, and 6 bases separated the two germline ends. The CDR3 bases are TGTGCCACCAGTGCAGGGGCTGGAAACACCATATATTTT. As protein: CATSAGAGNTIYF.

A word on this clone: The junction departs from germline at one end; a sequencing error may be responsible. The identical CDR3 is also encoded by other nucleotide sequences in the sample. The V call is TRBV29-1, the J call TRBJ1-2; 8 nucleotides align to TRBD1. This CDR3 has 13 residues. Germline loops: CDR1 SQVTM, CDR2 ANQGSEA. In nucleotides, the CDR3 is TGCAGCGTTGTCAGGGGGCGTAGGGATGGTTACACCTTC. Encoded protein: CSVVRGRRDGYTF.